This entry describes one T cell receptor beta chain. The sample is drawn from a study of CD8 T cells in Susac syndrome. At the level of the study: At the time their blood was drawn, patients with Susac syndrome were either therapy-naive, on corticosteroids (with some of them also receiving intravenous immunoglobulin), or on intravenous immunoglobulin alone.

The CDR3 is 13 residues long. Per germline, CDR1 SGHAT and CDR2 FQNNGV. V shed 1 base and J shed 4 bases, with 5 bases lying between them. When the RNA was reverse transcribed, random hexamers were used with an input of about 0.5 to 1 ug. The amplification used immunoSEQ multiplex PCR on TCR beta CDR3; it spanned 54 Vbeta and 13 Jbeta. From the immunoSEQ multiplex PCR reads, TCRdb called clonotypes with MiXCR, one entry per CDR3 protein. The table shows about 180,000 distinct CDR3 sequences, with 85% to 95% occurring only once. The chain combines TRBV11-2 with TRBJ1-5, with D unclear. The sample taken for sequencing was CD4+ T cells from PBMCs. The receptor comes from a human donor with Susac syndrome. The CDR3 nucleotides are TGTGCCAGCAGCTTAGCGTGGAATCAGCCCCAGCATTTT. Amino acid sequence: CASSLAWNQPQHF.